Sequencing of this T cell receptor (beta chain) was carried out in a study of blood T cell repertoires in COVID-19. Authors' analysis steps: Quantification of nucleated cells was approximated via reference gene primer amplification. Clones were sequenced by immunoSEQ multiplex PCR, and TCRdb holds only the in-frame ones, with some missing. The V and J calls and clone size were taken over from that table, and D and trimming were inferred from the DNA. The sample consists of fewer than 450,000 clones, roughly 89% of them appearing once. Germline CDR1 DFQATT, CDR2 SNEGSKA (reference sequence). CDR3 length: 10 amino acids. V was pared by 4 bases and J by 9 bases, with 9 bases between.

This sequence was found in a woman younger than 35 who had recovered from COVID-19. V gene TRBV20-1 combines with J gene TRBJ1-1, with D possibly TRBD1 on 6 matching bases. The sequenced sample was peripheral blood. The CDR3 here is CSATGGQAFF. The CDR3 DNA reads TGCAGTGCTACCGGGGGGCAAGCTTTCTTT.